This TCR beta chain was observed in a study of shared clonotypes between healthy human individuals. Study-wide background: Aged between 18 and 49, the donors were two women and a few men. Study-level results: There were few donors, and this limited the genetic and exposure-history diversity represented.

Notes on this clone: Its target is unknown.

Original methodology: ImmunoSEQ supplied junction-only sequences lacking quality scores, so filtering was different. Sequenced by immunoSEQ multiplex PCR; TCRdb stores in-frame clones only, minus some. V and J calls and clone size come straight from that table; D and trimming were deduced from the DNA. Here the sample spans approximately 2,000,000 clones, roughly 90% being singletons. The J segment lost 6 bases and the V segment lost 9 bases, leaving 8 bases of the junction unmatched. CDR1 is MNHEY, CDR2 SVGAGI, per germline. The CDR3 is 14 amino acids. Material for sequencing was naive CD4+ T cells from PBMCs. Subset defined: CD45RA+ positively selected. This TCR derives from a man aged 18 to 29 in good health. Some clones in this sample may be carry-over from other donors' samples. This rearrangement joins TRBV6-5 to TRBJ2-2; 9 positions match TRBD1. As DNA, the CDR3 is TGTGCCAGTAACGGACAGGGGAGCCCCGGGGAGCTGTTTTTT. This codes for CASNGQGSPGELFF.